This entry is about one TCR beta chain. Its antigen specificity is not known. Per-nucleotide qualities are absent, and no much larger clonotype sits a single base away. This record belongs to a study of T cells in Graves' hyperthyroidism and ophthalmopathy (dated by TCRdb to the late 2010s). Describing the broader study: Peripheral blood samples were taken at the time of initial diagnosis, prior to any treatment. The paper reports TCR Vbeta CDR3 sequencing of 140 or so peripheral blood samples: 40 or so ophthalmopathy, 70 to 85 hyperthyroidism and approximately 17 progressor patients. In roughly six Graves' hyperthyroidism patients, the study also compared T-cell repertoires from thyroid tissue with T-cell repertoires from blood. To identify TCR V-J signatures that set the groups apart, the researchers used a discovery cohort of 100 patients, made up of 40 to 45 with Graves' ophthalmopathy and approximately 57 with stable Graves' hyperthyroidism. Prospective prediction of ophthalmopathy was tested in an independent validation cohort of 18 to 20 hyperthyroidism patients and some 17 patients who later progressed to ophthalmopathy. After sampling, hyperthyroidism patients received methimazole starting at 30 mg daily, and ophthalmopathy patients received high-dose intravenous methylprednisolone. For training and testing, the 80 to 100 patients in the discovery cohort were randomly divided in a 7:3 ratio.

The paper's findings and limits, for the study overall: Most expanded thyroid clonotypes (frequency above 0.001) were also found in blood, which suggests that blood repertoires may mirror thyroid immune responses. No statistical method was used to fix the sample size in advance, and group allocation was not hidden from the investigators. In validation, the model predicted progression to ophthalmopathy with around 71% sensitivity and approximately 74% specificity, a median of around six months before onset. A model built on a 13 V-J signature distinguished ophthalmopathy from stable hyperthyroidism, reaching approximately 89% sensitivity and 81.08% specificity in cross-validation and 80%/75% in testing.

Stable Graves' hyperthyroidism was defined as the absence of progression to ophthalmopathy over 18 months of follow-up. The hyperthyroidism patients were between 18 and 65 years old and newly diagnosed, with a disease duration of less than 2 months. The study excluded patients with uncontrolled infections, other autoimmune diseases, pregnancy or lactation. Diagnoses relied on clinical symptoms, serum thyroxine and TRAb, thyroid ultrasound and orbital computed tomography. PBMCs were separated from roughly 9.6 ml of fresh peripheral blood using Ficoll-Paque density gradient centrifugation. Total RNA was extracted with Trizol reagent, and quality was checked on an Agilent 2100 Bioanalyzer. The TCR beta CDR3 regions were amplified from the RNA transcripts. A first-round RT-PCR of the TCR CDR3 used the HTBI primer set with the Qiagen OneStep RT-PCR kit. Libraries were constructed in a second round of multiplex PCR, after which size selection and purification were performed. Paired-end sequencing of the libraries was performed with 100 bp reads on an Illumina HiSeq2000. From the authors' description of their analysis: SOAPnuke was used to process the raw data, with reads discarded if the reads contained adapters or uncalled bases, had a mean Phred below 15, or lacked an exact constant-primer or identifier match. High-quality paired reads were merged using COPE v1.2.5, and each unique nucleotide sequence was defined as a clonotype. Clonotypes were aligned to IMGT TRBV, TRBD and TRBJ reference segments using MiTCR v1.1. The analysis included only V-J combinations with a frequency above 0.0001, which together covered over 98% of the repertoires. A TCS score was defined as the ratio between F50 (clonal expansion) and ExV (chaos), using BLOSUM62-based TCRdist between CDR3 peptides within each V-J. Welch's t-statistics and random forest reduced around 510 V-J features to some 14, which were used in a naive Bayes classifier (R e1071). The raw public reads went through TCRdb reprocessing: fastp at Q25, MiXCR clone calling, in-frame beta chains kept. Each record represents a unique CDR3 protein, reported with the most common genes and DNA among its rows. The V and J calls and clone size come from TCRdb's table, not from the authors' own analysis. The sample table records 540,000 or so distinct CDR3 sequences; around 14% of these occur just once. The top ten hold about 7% of the sample.

The CDR3 holds 14 amino acids from the cysteine to the phenylalanine. Only the CDR3 DNA stays, 42 bases, in frame from base 1. A distance of 8 bases separates the germline ends of V and J, which lose 0 bases and 3 bases respectively. CDR1 and CDR2 are drawn from the germline V gene (reference sequence): SGHKS, YYEKEE. Rearrangement joined TRBV5-5 to TRBJ2-3, with the D gene too uncertain to name. The origin of this receptor is a woman in her 30s with Graves' hyperthyroidism. The sample taken for sequencing was blood. The CDR3 has the sequence CASSLEVQTDTQYF. The DNA is TGTGCCAGCAGCTTGGAGGTGCAGACAGATACGCAGTATTTT.